This T cell receptor (beta chain) stems from a study of T cells in localized non-small cell lung cancer. The CDR3 length is 15 residues. V lost 1 base and J 2 bases, leaving 12 bases between the germline ends. Looked up from germline, CDR1 is LGHNT and CDR2 is FRNRAP. Study-level results: Increased T cell density in blood showed an association with longer overall survival. In uninvolved adjacent lung, T cell clonality reached its highest value, exceeding tumor.

The table came from immunoSEQ multiplex PCR; TCRdb's copy has only in-frame clones and leaves some out. Of about 15,000 clones in the sample, more than 70% were seen once. Note on this clone: What it recognizes is unknown.

The chain employs TRBV12-5 and TRBJ2-7; the D call may be TRBD1 or TRBD2 (6 bases each). The material sequenced was peripheral blood, taken before any cancer treatment. The TCR sequence derives from a female donor over 55 with stage I squamous cell lung carcinoma. Written as DNA, the CDR3 is TGTGCTAGTGGTTTGGAGGGGGGCAGGGCCTACGAGCAGTACTTC. Translated: CASGLEGGRAYEQYF. The entire variable domain, with the rest obtained from reference TRBV12-5 and TRBJ2-7, is as follows: DARVTQTPRHKVTEMGQEVTMRCQPILGHNTVFWYRQTMMQGLELLAYFRNRAPLDDSGMPKDRFSAEMPDATLATLKIQPSEPRDSAVYFCASGLEGGRAYEQYFGPGTRLTVT.